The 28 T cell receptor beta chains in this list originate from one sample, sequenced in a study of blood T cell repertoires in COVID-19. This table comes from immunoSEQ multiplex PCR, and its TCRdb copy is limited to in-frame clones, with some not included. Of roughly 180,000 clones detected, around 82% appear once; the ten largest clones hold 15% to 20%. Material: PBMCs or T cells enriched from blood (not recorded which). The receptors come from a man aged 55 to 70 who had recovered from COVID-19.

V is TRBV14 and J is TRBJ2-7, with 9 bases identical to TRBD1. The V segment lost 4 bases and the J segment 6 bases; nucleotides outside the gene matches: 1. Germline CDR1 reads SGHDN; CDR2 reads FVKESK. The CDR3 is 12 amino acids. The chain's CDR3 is CASSRTGVEQYF. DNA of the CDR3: TGTGCCAGCAGCCGGACAGGGGTCGAGCAGTACTTC. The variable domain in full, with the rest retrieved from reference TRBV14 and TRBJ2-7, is EAGVTQFPSHSVIEKGQTVTLRCDPISGHDNLYWYRRVMGKEIKFLLHFVKESKQDESGMPNNRFLAERTGGTYSTLKVQPAELEDSGVYFCASSRTGVEQYFGPGTRLTVT.

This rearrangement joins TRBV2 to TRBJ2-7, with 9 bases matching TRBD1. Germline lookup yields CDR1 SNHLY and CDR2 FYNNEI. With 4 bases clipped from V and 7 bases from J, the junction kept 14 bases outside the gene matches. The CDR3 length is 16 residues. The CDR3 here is CASSGDPGQGRWEQYF. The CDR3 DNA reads TGTGCCAGCAGTGGAGACCCGGGACAGGGTCGGTGGGAGCAGTACTTC.

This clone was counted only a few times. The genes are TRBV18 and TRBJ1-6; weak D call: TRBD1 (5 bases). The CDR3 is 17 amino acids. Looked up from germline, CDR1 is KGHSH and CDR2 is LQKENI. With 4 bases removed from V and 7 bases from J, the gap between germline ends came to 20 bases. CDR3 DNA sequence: TGTGCCAGCTCACGTAACGCGGGAGGGGCGCGGAATTCACCCCTCCACTTT. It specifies CASSRNAGGARNSPLHF. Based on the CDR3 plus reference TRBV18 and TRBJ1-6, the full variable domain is NAGVMQNPRHLVRRRGQEARLRCSPMKGHSHVYWYRQLPEEGLKFMVYLQKENIIDESGMPKERFSAEFPKEGPSILRIQQVVRGDSAAYFCASSRNAGGARNSPLHFGNGTRLTVT.

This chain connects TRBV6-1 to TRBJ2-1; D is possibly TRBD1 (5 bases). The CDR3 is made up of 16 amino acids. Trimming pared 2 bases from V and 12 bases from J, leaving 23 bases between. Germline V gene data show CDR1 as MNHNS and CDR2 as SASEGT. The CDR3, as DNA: TGTGCCAGCAGTGAATTTGACCGGCCAGGGATAGTCCCGCAGTTCTTC. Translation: CASSEFDRPGIVPQFF.

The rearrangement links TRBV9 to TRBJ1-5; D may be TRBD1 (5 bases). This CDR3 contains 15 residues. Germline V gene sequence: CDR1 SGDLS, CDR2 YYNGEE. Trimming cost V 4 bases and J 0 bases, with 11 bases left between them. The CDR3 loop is CASSPGGYSNQPQHF. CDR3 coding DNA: TGTGCCAGCAGCCCTGGGGGGTATAGCAATCAGCCCCAGCATTTT. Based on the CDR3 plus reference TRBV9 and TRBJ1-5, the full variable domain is DSGVTQTPKHLITATGQRVTLRCSPRSGDLSVYWYQQSLDQGLQFLIQYYNGEERAKGNILERFSAQQFPDLHSELNLSSLELGDSALYFCASSPGGYSNQPQHFGDGTRLSIL.

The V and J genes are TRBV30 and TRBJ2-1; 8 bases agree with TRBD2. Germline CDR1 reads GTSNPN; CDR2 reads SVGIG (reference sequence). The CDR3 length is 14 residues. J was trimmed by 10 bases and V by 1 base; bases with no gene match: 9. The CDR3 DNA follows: TGTGCCTGGAGTGAGCTCGGGAGGGCGGGCGAGCAGTTCTTC. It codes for CAWSELGRAGEQFF.

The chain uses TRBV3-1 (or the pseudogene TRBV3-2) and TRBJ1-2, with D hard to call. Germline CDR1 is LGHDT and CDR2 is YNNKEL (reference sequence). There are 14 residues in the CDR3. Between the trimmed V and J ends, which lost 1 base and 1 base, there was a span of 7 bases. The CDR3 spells CASSQGQYNYGYTF. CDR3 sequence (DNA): TGTGCCAGCAGCCAAGGCCAGTATAACTATGGCTACACCTTC.

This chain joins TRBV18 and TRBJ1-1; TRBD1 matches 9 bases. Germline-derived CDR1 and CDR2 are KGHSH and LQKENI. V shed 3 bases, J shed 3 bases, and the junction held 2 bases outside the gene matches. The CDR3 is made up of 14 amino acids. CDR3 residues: CASSPGQGHTEAFF. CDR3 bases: TGTGCCAGCTCACCCGGACAGGGGCACACTGAAGCTTTCTTT.

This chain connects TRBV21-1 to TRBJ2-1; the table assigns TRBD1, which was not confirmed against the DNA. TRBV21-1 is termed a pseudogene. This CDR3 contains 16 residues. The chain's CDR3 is CASSKEFRTGMNEQFF. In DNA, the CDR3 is TGTGCCAGCAGCAAAGAGTTCCGGACAGGGATGAATGAGCAGTTCTTC.

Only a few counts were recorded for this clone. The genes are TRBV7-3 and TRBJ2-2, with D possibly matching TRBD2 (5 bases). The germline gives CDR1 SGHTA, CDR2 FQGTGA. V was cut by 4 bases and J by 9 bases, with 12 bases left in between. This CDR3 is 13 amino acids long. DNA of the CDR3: TGTGCCAGCAGCTCGCGGACTGGGAGGGAGCTGTTTTTT. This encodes CASSSRTGRELFF.

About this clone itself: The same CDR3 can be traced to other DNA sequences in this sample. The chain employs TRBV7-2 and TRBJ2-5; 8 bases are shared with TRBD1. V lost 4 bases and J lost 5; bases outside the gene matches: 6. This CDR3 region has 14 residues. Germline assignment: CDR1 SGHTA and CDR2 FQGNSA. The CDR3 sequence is CASSSDRGRETQYF. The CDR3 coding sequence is TGTGCCAGCAGCTCCGACAGGGGTCGGGAGACCCAGTACTTC.

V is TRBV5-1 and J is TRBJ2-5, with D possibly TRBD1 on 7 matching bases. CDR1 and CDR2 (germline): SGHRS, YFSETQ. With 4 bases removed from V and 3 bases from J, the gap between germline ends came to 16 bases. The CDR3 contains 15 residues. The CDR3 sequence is CASSPRRGREETQYF. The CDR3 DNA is TGCGCCAGCAGCCCCCGGAGGGGGCGCGAAGAGACCCAGTACTTC. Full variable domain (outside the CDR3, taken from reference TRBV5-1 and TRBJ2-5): KAGVTQTPRYLIKTRGQQVTLSCSPISGHRSVSWYQQTPGQGLQFLFEYFSETQRNKGNFPGRFSGRQFSNSRSEMNVSTLELGDSALYLCASSPRRGREETQYFGPGTRLLVL.

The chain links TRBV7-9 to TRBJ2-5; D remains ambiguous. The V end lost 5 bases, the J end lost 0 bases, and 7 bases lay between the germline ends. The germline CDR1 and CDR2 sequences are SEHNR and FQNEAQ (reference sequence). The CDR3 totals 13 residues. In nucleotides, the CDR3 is TGTGCCAGCAGCCCCGACTACCAAGAGACCCAGTACTTC. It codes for CASSPDYQETQYF.

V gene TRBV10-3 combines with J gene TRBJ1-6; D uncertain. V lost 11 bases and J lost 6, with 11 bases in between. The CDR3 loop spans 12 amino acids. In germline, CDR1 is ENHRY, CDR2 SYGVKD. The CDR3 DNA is TGTGCCGGCAATTCGGGTAATTCACCCCTCCACTTT. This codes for CAGNSGNSPLHF.

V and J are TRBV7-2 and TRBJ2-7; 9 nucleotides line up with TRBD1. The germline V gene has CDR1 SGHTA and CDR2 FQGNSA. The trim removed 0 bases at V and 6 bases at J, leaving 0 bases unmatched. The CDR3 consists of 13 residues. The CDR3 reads CASSLATGGEQYF. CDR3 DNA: TGTGCCAGCAGCTTAGCGACAGGGGGCGAGCAGTACTTC.

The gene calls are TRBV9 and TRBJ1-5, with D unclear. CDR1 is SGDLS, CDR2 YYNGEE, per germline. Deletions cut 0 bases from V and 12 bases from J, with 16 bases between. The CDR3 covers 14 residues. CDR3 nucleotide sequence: TGTGCCAGCAGCGTAGCCCCCCTGGACGGGGACCAGCATTTT. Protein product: CASSVAPLDGDQHF.

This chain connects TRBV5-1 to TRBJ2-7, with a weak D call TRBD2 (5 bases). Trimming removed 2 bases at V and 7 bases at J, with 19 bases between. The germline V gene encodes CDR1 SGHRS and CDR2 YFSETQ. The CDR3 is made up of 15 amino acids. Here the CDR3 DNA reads TGCGCCAGCAGCTTTGCTACAGAGGGTTTTACGGAGCAGTACTTC. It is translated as CASSFATEGFTEQYF.

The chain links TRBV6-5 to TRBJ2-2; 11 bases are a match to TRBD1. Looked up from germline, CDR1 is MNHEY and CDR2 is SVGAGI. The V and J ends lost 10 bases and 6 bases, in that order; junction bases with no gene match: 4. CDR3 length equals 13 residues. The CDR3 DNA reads TGTGCCATCCCGGGACAGGGGGCCGGGGAGCTGTTTTTT. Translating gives CAIPGQGAGELFF.

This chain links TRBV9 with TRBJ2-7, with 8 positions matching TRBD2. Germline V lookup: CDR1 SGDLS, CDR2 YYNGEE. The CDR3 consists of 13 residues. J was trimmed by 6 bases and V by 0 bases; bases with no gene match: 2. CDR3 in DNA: TGTGCCAGCAGCGTAGGCCGGGGGGGCGAGCAGTACTTC. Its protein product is CASSVGRGGEQYF.

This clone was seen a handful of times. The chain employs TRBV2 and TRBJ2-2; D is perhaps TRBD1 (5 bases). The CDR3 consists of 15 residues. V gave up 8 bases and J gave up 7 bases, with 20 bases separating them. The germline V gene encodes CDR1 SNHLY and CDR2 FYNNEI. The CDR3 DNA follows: TGTGCCAGCGTAGGAAAAGGGGCCCTTGTCGGGGAGCTGTTTTTT. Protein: CASVGKGALVGELFF. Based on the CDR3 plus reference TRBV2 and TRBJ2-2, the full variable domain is EPEVTQTPSHQVTQMGQEVILRCVPISNHLYFYWYRQILGQKVEFLVSFYNNEISEKSEIFDDQFSVERPDGSNFTLKIRSTKLEDSAMYFCASVGKGALVGELFFGEGSRLTVL.

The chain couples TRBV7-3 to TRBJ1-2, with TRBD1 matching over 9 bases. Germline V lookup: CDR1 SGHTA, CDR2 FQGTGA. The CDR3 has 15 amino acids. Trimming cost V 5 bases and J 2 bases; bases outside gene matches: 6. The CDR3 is CASSATGGRNYGYTF. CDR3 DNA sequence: TGTGCCAGCAGCGCTACAGGGGGCAGGAACTATGGCTACACCTTC.

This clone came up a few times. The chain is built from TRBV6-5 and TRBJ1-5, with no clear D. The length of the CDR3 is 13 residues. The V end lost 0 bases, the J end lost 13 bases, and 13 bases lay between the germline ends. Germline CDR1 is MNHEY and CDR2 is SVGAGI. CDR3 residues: CASSYSPGSIQHF. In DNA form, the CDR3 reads TGTGCCAGCAGTTACTCCCCGGGGAGTATTCAGCATTTT.

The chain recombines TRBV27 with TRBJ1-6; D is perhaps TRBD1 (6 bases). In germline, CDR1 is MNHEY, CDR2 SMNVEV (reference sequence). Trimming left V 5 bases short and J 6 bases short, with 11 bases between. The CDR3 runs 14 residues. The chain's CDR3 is CASSPGTSNSPLHF. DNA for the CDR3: TGTGCCAGCAGTCCAGGGACAAGTAATTCACCCCTCCACTTT.

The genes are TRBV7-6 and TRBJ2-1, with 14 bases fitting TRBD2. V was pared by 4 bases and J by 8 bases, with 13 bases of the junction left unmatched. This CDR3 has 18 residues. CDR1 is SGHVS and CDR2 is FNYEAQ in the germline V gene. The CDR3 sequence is CASSYLPGLAGDVDEQFF. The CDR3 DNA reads TGTGCCAGCAGCTACCTTCCGGGACTAGCGGGAGATGTCGATGAGCAGTTCTTC. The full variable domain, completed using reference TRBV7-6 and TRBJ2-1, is GAGVSQSPRYKVTKRGQDVALRCDPISGHVSLYWYRQALGQGPEFLTYFNYEAQQDKSGLPNDRFSAERPEGSISTLTIQRTEQRDSAMYRCASSYLPGLAGDVDEQFFGPGTRLTVL.

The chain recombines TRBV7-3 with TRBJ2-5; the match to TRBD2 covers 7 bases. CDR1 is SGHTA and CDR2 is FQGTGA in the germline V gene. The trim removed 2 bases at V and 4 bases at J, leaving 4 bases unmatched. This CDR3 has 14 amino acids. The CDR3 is CASSLAGDPETQYF. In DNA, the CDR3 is TGTGCCAGCAGCTTAGCGGGAGATCCAGAGACCCAGTACTTC.

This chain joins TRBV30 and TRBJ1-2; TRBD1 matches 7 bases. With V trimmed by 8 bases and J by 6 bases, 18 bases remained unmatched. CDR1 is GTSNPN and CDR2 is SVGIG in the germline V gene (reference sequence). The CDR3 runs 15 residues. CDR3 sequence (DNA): TGTGCCGGGACTACCGAAAGGGGGCGGTTGGATGGCTACACCTTC. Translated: CAGTTERGRLDGYTF.

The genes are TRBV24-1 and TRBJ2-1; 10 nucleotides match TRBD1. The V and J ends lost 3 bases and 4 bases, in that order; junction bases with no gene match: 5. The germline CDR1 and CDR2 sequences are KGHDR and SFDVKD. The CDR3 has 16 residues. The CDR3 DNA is TGTGCCACCAGTGATGTCGGACAGGGGGTGTACAATGAGCAGTTCTTC. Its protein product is CATSDVGQGVYNEQFF.

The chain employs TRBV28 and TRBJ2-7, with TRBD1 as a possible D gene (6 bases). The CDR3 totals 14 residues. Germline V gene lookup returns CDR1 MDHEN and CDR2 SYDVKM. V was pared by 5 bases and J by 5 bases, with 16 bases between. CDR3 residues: CASSSSTGIHEQYF. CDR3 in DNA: TGTGCCAGCAGTAGCTCTACAGGGATCCACGAGCAGTACTTC.